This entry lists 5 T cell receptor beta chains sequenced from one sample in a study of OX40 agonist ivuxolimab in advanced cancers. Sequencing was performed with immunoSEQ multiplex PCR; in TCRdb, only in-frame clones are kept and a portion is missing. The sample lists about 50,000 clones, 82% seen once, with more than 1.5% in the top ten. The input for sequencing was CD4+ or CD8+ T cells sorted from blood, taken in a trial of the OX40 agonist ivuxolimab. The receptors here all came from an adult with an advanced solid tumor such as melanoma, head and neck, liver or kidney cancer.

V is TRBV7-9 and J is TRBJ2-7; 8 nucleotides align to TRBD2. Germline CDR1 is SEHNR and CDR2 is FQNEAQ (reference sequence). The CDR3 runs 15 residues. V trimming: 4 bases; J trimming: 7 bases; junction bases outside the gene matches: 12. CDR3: CASSSRTSLSGEQYF. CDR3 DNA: TGTGCCAGCAGCTCCCGGACTAGCTTATCCGGAGAGCAGTACTTC.

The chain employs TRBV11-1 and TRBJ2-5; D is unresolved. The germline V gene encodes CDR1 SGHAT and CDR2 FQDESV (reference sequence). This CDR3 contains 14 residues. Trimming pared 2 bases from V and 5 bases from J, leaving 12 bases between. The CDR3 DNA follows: TGTGCCAGCAGCTTATCGCAGTTCCAGGAGACCCAGTACTTC. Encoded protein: CASSLSQFQETQYF.

CDR3 protein: CASVPPRANTEAFF. In nucleotides, the CDR3 is TGTGCCAGCGTTCCCCCCCGGGCGAACACTGAAGCTTTCTTT. The chain recombines TRBV19 with TRBJ1-1; D unresolved. Germline-derived CDR1 and CDR2 are LNHDA and SQIVND (reference sequence). Trimming stripped 9 bases from V and 1 base from J, with 15 bases between. The CDR3 consists of 14 residues. The whole variable domain, remainder taken from reference TRBV19 and TRBJ1-1, is DGGITQSPKYLFRKEGQNVTLSCEQNLNHDAMYWYRQDPGQGLRLIYYSQIVNDFQKGDIAEGYSVSREKKESFPLTVTSAQKNPTAFYLCASVPPRANTEAFFGQGTRLTVV.

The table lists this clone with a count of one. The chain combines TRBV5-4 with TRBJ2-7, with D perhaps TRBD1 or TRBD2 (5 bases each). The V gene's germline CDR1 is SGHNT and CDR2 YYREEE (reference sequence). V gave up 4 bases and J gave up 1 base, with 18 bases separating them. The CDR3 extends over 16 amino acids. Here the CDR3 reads CASSQLHSGPSYEQYF. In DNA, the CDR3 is TGTGCCAGCAGCCAATTACATTCGGGACCATCCTACGAGCAGTACTTC. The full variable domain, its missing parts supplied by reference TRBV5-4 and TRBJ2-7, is ETGVTQSPTHLIKTRGQQVTLRCSSQSGHNTVSWYQQALGQGPQFIFQYYREEENGRGNFPPRFSGLQFPNYSSELNVNALELDDSALYLCASSQLHSGPSYEQYFGPGTRLTVT.

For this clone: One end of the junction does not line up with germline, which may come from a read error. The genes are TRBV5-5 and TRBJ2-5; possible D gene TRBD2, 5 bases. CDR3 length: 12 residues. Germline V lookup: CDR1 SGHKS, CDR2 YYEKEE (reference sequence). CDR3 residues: CASNLRRETQYF. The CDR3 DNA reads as TGTGCCAGCAACTTGAGGAGGGAGACCCAGTACTTC.